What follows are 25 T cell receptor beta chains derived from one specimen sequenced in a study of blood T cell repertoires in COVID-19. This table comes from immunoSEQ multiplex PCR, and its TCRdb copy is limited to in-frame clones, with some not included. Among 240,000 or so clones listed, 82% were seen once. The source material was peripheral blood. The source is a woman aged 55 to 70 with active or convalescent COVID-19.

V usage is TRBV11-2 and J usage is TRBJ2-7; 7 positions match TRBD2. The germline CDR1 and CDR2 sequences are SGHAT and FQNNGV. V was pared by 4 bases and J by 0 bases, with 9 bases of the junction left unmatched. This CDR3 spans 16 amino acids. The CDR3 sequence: CASSSARGGSSYEQYF. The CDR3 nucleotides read TGTGCCAGCAGCTCCGCCCGAGGCGGGAGCTCCTACGAGCAGTACTTC.

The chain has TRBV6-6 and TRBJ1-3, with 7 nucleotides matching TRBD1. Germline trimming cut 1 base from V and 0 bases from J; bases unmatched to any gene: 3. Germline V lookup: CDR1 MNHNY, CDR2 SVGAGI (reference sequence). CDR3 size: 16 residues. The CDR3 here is CASSYWSGGSGNTIYF. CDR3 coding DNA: TGTGCCAGCAGTTACTGGTCAGGGGGCTCTGGAAACACCATATATTTT.

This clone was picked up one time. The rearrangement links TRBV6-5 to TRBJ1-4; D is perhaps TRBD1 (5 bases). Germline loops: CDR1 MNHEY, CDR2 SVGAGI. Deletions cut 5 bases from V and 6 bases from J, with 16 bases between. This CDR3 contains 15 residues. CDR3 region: CASSRKRGGYEKLFF. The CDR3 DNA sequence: TGTGCCAGCAGTCGAAAAAGGGGTGGTTATGAAAAACTGTTTTTT.

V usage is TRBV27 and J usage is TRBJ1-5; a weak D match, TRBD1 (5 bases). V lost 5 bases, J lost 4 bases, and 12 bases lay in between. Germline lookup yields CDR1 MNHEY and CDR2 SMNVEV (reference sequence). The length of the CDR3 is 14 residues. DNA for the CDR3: TGTGCCAGCAGTACTGGTCGGGGGAATCAGCCCCAGCATTTT. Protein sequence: CASSTGRGNQPQHF.

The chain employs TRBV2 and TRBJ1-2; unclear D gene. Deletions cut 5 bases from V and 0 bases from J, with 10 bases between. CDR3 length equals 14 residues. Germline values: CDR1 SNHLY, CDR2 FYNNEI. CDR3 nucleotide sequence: TGTGCCAGCAGTCCTCAAGCCACTAACTATGGCTACACCTTC. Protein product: CASSPQATNYGYTF.

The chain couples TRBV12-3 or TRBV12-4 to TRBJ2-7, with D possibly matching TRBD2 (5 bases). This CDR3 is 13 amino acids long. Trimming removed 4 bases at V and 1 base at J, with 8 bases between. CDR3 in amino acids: CASSYRGSYEQYF. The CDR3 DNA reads TGTGCCAGCAGTTACCGGGGTTCCTACGAGCAGTACTTC.

The CDR3 DNA reads TGTGCCGTACAACCTATACAGGGGGCACAAGAGACCCAGTACTTC. Protein: CAVQPIQGAQETQYF. This chain joins TRBV10-3 and TRBJ2-5; 9 nucleotides line up with TRBD1. CDR1 and CDR2 (germline): ENHRY, SYGVKD. The CDR3 runs 15 residues. V lost 11 bases, J lost 2 bases, and 12 bases stayed unmatched.

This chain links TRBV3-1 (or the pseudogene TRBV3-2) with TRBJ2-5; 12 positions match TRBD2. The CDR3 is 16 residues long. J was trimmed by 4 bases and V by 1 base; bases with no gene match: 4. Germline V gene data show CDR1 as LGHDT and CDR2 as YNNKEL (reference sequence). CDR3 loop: CASSQGTSGDVETQYF. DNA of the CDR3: TGTGCCAGCAGCCAAGGGACTAGCGGGGATGTAGAGACCCAGTACTTC.

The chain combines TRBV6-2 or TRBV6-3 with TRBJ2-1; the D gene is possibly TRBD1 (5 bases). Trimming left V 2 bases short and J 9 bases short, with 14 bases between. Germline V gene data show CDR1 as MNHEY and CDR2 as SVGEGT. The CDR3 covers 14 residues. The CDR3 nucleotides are TGTGCCAGCAGTTACGATTCAGGGTACGGTGAGCAGTTCTTC. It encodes CASSYDSGYGEQFF.

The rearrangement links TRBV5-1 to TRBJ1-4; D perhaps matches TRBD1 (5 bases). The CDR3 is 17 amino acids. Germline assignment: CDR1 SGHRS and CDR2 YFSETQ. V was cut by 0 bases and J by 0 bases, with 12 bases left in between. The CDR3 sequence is CASSLAHGGATNEKLFF. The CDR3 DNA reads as TGCGCCAGCAGCTTGGCTCATGGGGGGGCAACTAATGAAAAACTGTTTTTT.

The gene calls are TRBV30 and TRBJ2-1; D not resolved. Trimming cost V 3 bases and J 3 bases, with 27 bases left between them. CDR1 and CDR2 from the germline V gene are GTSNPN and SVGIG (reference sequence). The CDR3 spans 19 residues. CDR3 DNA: TGTGCCTGGAGGGCGGAGACTCTCCGGGTTTCCCACCTCTACAATGAGCAGTTCTTC. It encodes CAWRAETLRVSHLYNEQFF.

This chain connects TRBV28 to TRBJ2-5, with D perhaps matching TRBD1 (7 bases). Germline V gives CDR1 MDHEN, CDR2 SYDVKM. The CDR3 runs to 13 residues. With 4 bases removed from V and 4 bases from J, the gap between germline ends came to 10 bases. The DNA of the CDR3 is TGTGCCAGCAGTTCGCAGGGGGGAGAGACCCAGTACTTC. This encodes CASSSQGGETQYF.

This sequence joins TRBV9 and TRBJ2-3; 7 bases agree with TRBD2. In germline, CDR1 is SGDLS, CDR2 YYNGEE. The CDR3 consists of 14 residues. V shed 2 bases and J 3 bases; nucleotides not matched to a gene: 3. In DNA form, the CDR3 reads TGTGCCAGCAGCGTCGTCGGGGGGACAGATACGCAGTATTTT. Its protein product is CASSVVGGTDTQYF.

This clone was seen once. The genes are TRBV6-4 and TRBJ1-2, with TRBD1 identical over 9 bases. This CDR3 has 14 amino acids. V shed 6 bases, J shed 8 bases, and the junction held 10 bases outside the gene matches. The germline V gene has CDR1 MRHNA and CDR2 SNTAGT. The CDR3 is CASSGGRTGDGYTF. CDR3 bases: TGTGCCAGCAGCGGAGGTCGGACAGGGGACGGCTACACCTTC.

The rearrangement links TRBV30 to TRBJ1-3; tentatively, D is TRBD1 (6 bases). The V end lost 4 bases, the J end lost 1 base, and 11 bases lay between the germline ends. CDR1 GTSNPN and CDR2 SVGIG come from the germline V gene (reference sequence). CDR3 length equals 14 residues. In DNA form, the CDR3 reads TGTGCCTGGATTACAGGGATGTCTGGAAACACCATATATTTT. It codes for CAWITGMSGNTIYF.

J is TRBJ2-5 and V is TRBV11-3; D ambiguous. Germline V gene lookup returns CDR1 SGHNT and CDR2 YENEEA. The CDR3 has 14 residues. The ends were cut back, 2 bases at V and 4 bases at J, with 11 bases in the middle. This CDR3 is CASSLNQVSETQYF. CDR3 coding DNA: TGTGCCAGCAGCTTAAATCAGGTGTCAGAGACCCAGTACTTC.

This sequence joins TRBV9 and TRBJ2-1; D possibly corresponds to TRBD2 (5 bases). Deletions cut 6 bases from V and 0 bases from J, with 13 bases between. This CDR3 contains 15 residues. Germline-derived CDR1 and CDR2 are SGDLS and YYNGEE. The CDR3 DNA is TGTGCCAGCATACTAGGGTCAAGCTCCTACAATGAGCAGTTCTTC. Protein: CASILGSSSYNEQFF.

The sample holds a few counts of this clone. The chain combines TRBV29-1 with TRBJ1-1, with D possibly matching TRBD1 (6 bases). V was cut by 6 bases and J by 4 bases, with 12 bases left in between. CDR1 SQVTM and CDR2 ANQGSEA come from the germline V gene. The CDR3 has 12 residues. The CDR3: CSVGGTSTEAFF. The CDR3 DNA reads TGCAGCGTAGGGGGGACTAGCACTGAAGCTTTCTTT.

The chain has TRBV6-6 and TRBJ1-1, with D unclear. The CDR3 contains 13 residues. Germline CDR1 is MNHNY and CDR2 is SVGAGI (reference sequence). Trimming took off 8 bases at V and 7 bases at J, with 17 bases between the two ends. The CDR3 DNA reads TGTGCCAGCCGGAGGGTAAGCGGGGTTGAAGCTTTCTTT. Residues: CASRRVSGVEAFF.

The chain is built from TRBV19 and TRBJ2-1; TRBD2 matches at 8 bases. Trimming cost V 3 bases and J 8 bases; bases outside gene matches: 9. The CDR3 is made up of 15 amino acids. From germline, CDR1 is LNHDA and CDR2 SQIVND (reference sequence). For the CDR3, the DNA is TGTGCCAGTAGTATGACTTGGACTAGCATCGATGAGCAGTTCTTC. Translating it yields CASSMTWTSIDEQFF.

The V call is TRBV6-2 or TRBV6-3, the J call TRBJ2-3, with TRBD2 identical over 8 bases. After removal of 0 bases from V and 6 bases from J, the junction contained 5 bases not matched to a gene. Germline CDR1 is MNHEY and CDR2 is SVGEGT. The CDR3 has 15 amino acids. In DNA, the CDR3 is TGTGCCAGCAGTTACTCGTTCCCTAGCGGGGATACGCAGTATTTT. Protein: CASSYSFPSGDTQYF.

DNA of the CDR3: TGTGCCAGCAGCGCCGGGGGGGCGAGCACAGATACGCAGTATTTT. As protein: CASSAGGASTDTQYF. The V and J genes are TRBV7-3 and TRBJ2-3, with 8 positions matching TRBD2. Germline V gene data show CDR1 as SGHTA and CDR2 as FQGTGA. The CDR3 sequence is 15 residues long. With 5 bases clipped from V and 0 bases from J, the junction kept 4 bases outside the gene matches.

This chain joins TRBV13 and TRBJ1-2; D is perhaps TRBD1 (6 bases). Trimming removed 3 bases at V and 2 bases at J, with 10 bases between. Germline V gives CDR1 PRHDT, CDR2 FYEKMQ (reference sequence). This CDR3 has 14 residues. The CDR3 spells CASSFGQMNYGYTF. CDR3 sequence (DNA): TGTGCCAGCAGCTTCGGACAGATGAACTATGGCTACACCTTC.

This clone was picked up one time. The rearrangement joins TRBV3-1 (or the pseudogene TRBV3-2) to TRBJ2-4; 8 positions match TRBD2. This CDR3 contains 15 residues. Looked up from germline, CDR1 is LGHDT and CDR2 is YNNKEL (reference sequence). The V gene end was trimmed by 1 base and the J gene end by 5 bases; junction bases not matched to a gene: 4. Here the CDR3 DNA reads TGTGCCAGCAGCCAAGGTCAAGCGGGGGAAAACATTCAGTACTTC. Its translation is CASSQGQAGENIQYF.

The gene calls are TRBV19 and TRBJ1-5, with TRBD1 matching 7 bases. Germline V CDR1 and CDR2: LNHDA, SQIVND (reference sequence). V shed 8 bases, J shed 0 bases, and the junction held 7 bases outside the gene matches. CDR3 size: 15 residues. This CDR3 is CASGGQAYSNQPQHF. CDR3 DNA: TGTGCCAGTGGAGGACAGGCTTATAGCAATCAGCCCCAGCATTTT.